One sample yielded the 17 T cell receptor beta chains listed below, sequenced in a study of T cells in Graves' hyperthyroidism and ophthalmopathy. Regions amplified from RNA transcripts were the TCR beta CDR3 regions. Initially, a first-round RT-PCR of the TCR CDR3 employed the HTBI primer set. Using its own MiXCR run on the multiplex PCR reads, TCRdb lists one record per CDR3 protein. The table lists 500,000 to 600,000 distinct CDR3 sequences, under 60% of them singletons. The sample was peripheral blood or thyroid tissue (not recorded which). Every receptor here comes from an adult woman with Graves' disease, either hyperthyroidism or ophthalmopathy (not recorded which).

This rearrangement joins TRBV10-3 to TRBJ1-2; D is unclear. CDR3 length: 14 residues. V was trimmed by 10 bases and J by 0 bases, leaving 15 bases between them. Germline CDR1 and CDR2: ENHRY and SYGVKD. This CDR3 is CATRDVNPNYGYTF. In DNA, the CDR3 is TGTGCCACCAGAGACGTTAATCCTAACTATGGCTACACCTTC.

Many counts were recorded for this clonotype. The gene calls are TRBV6-6 and TRBJ2-2; TRBD2 might be the D (5 bases). The germline V gene has CDR1 MNHNY and CDR2 SVGAGI (reference sequence). The CDR3 runs 12 residues. Trimming cost V 7 bases and J 4 bases, with 7 bases left between them. This CDR3 reads CASTGITGELFF. The CDR3 nucleotides read TGTGCCAGCACGGGAATCACCGGGGAGCTGTTTTTT.

This chain links TRBV10-3 with TRBJ2-5; 11 positions match TRBD2. The CDR3 is 17 amino acids. Germline V CDR1 and CDR2: ENHRY, SYGVKD. V was clipped by 6 bases and J by 5 bases; unmatched bases: 14. As DNA, the CDR3 is TGTGCCATCAGCGCCGTTGAGACTAGCGGGATGATGGAGACCCAGTACTTC. It encodes CAISAVETSGMMETQYF.

This clonotype was detected ten times or more. The CDR3, as DNA: TGCAGCGTTGGAGTGTGGGGACAGGGATACGAGCAGTACTTC. It translates to CSVGVWGQGYEQYF. The chain joins TRBV29-1 to TRBJ2-7, with 9 positions matching TRBD1. This CDR3 is built from 14 residues. The germline V gene has CDR1 SQVTM and CDR2 ANQGSEA. The trim removed 4 bases at V and 4 bases at J, leaving 8 bases unmatched.

This clonotype was seen repeatedly, ten times or more. The chain combines TRBV6-6 with TRBJ2-5, with 12 bases identical to TRBD2. CDR3 length equals 15 residues. The junction had 5 bases not matched to a gene; V was cut back by 4 bases and J by 5 bases. CDR1 is MNHNY and CDR2 is SVGAGI in the germline V gene (reference sequence). The CDR3 DNA reads TGTGCCAGCAGTTCCAGAACTAGCGGGAGGGAGACCCAGTACTTC. Protein product: CASSSRTSGRETQYF.

DNA for the CDR3: TGTGCCAGCATGGTTCGTCAGGGTAGCAATCAGCCCCAGCATTTT. It codes for CASMVRQGSNQPQHF. This chain links TRBV2 with TRBJ1-5; D is possibly TRBD1 (5 bases). In germline, CDR1 is SNHLY, CDR2 FYNNEI. The CDR3 length is 15 residues. V shed 7 bases and J shed 0 bases, with 13 bases lying between them.

The chain links TRBV7-9 to TRBJ1-4; possible D gene TRBD1, 6 bases. Germline-derived CDR1 and CDR2 are SEHNR and FQNEAQ (reference sequence). This CDR3 region has 13 residues. The germline V and J ends were trimmed by 5 bases and 8 bases, with 12 bases remaining between them. CDR3 nucleotide sequence: TGTGCCAGCAGCGCCTTGGGGGGCGAAAAACTGTTTTTT. Encoded protein: CASSALGGEKLFF.

This clonotype was seen repeatedly, ten times or more. The V call is TRBV7-8, the J call TRBJ2-2; the match to TRBD1 covers 9 bases. The CDR3 sequence is 16 residues long. V trimming: 0 bases; J trimming: 5 bases; junction bases outside the gene matches: 4. Germline V gene data show CDR1 as SGHVS and CDR2 as FQNEAQ. CDR3 sequence: CASSLAYRGRTGELFF. The CDR3 region has the DNA TGTGCCAGCAGCTTAGCGTACAGGGGGCGGACCGGGGAGCTGTTTTTT.

This clonotype was counted at least ten times. This chain connects TRBV9 to TRBJ2-7; tentatively, D is TRBD1 or TRBD2 (7 bases each). Trimming removed 3 bases from V and 7 bases from J, with 17 bases in between. The CDR3 is 14 amino acids. Per germline, CDR1 SGDLS and CDR2 YYNGEE. In nucleotides, the CDR3 is TGTGCCAGCAGCGCCAGGGGGGGATTTGGGGAGCAGTACTTC. This translates into CASSARGGFGEQYF.

This clonotype was recorded many times. This chain links TRBV11-2 with TRBJ1-1; no clear D gene. This CDR3 is built from 11 residues. V lost 8 bases and J lost 2, with 6 bases in between. The germline V gene has CDR1 SGHAT and CDR2 FQNNGV. DNA for the CDR3: TGTGCCAGCGGCTCCAACACTGAAGCTTTCTTT. Residues: CASGSNTEAFF.

Comment on this clonotype: A much larger clone differs by one base, so this may be a read error. This rearrangement joins TRBV2 to TRBJ1-5, with 10 bases lining up with TRBD1. With 8 bases clipped from V and 3 bases from J, the junction kept 7 bases outside the gene matches. There are 15 residues in the CDR3. Germline CDR1 and CDR2: SNHLY and FYNNEI. CDR3 residues: CASGWDRGDNQPQHF. CDR3 nucleotides: TGTGCCAGCGGTTGGGACAGGGGCGACAATCAGCCCCAGCATTTT.

This clonotype has only a few counts. The chain uses TRBV25-1 and TRBJ1-6, with 7 bases fitting TRBD1. The V segment lost 4 bases and the J segment 7 bases; nucleotides outside the gene matches: 4. There are 14 residues in the CDR3. Germline V gene sequence: CDR1 MGHDK, CDR2 SYGVNS. The CDR3 DNA reads as TGTGCCAGCAGTGTAGGGGGCTCCAATTCACCCCTCCACTTT. It is translated as CASSVGGSNSPLHF.

This clonotype was counted ten times or more. The J gene is TRBJ1-2, the V gene TRBV5-8; D is perhaps TRBD1 (5 bases). Germline V gene data show CDR1 as SGHTS and CDR2 as YDEGEE. The V end was cut by 6 bases, the J end by 8 bases, with 17 bases between. The CDR3 runs to 13 residues. The CDR3 bases are TGTGCCAGCACGAAAAGGGGACGGCGAGGCTACACCTTC. Encoded protein: CASTKRGRRGYTF. Full variable domain (missing parts from reference TRBV5-8 and TRBJ1-2): EAGVTQSPTHLIKTRGQQATLRCSPISGHTSVYWYQQALGLGLQFLLWYDEGEERNRGNFPPRFSGRQFPNYSSELNVNALELEDSALYLCASTKRGRRGYTFGSGTRLTVV.

J is TRBJ1-6 and V is TRBV29-1; D might be TRBD1 (6 bases). The germline V gene has CDR1 SQVTM and CDR2 ANQGSEA. This CDR3 has 15 amino acids. The CDR3 DNA is TGCAGTGCTAGTTACCAGGGGCTCAACCATTCACCCCTCCACTTT. Encoded protein: CSASYQGLNHSPLHF.

This clonotype was observed at least ten times. This chain joins TRBV19 and TRBJ1-5, with 7 nucleotides matching TRBD1. Germline loops: CDR1 LNHDA, CDR2 SQIVND (reference sequence). The CDR3 is made up of 15 amino acids. V gave up 4 bases and J gave up 4 bases; unmatched junction bases: 7. CDR3 DNA: TGTGCCAGTAGTAGGGGGACAGCGGATAATCAGCCCCAGCATTTT. This gives the protein CASSRGTADNQPQHF.

The gene calls are TRBV10-3 and TRBJ2-5; D might be TRBD1 or TRBD2, each matching 5 bases. Germline V gene lookup returns CDR1 ENHRY and CDR2 SYGVKD. This CDR3 has 15 residues. Trimming shortened V by 2 bases and J by 0 bases, and 10 bases separated the two germline ends. The CDR3 protein is CAISEEGSYQETQYF. CDR3 coding DNA: TGTGCCATCAGTGAGGAGGGGTCGTACCAAGAGACCCAGTACTTC.

This clonotype was detected many times. This sequence joins TRBV18 and TRBJ2-5; no clear D. Germline lookup yields CDR1 KGHSH and CDR2 LQKENI. V was shortened by 1 base and J by 3 bases, with 6 bases between the two germline ends. The CDR3 consists of 13 residues. CDR3 DNA: TGTGCCAGCTCACCACGCGAGGAAGAGACCCAGTACTTC. Translation gives CASSPREEETQYF.